The 10 T cell receptor beta chains given below trace back to one sample, sequenced in a study of blood T cell repertoires in COVID-19. Measured with immunoSEQ multiplex PCR; TCRdb has only the in-frame clones, and not every one. The data hold around 300,000 clones, with around 87% observed a single time. The sequencing sample was made of PBMCs or T cells enriched from blood (not recorded which). The receptors were gathered from a woman in her twenties or thirties who had recovered from COVID-19.

The genes are TRBV27 and TRBJ2-1; 8 bases are shared with TRBD1. This CDR3 contains 13 residues. Germline V gives CDR1 MNHEY, CDR2 SMNVEV (reference sequence). V lost 5 bases and J lost 6; bases outside the gene matches: 3. The CDR3: CASSPGQVNEQFF. The CDR3 region has the DNA TGTGCCAGCAGTCCGGGACAGGTCAATGAGCAGTTCTTC.

The chain has TRBV19 and TRBJ1-3; D possibly corresponds to TRBD1 (5 bases). Trimming took 0 bases from V and 4 from J, leaving 16 bases between them. Germline V gives CDR1 LNHDA, CDR2 SQIVND (reference sequence). CDR3 length: 17 amino acids. CDR3 DNA sequence: TGTGCCAGTAGTATAGATTCGGCCAGGGCCTACGGAAACACCATATATTTT. Amino acid sequence: CASSIDSARAYGNTIYF.

This CDR3 is CASSEMGTVNYGYTF. Here the CDR3 DNA reads TGTGCCAGCAGTGAGATGGGGACAGTAAACTATGGCTACACCTTC. J is TRBJ1-2 and V is TRBV6-1, with TRBD1 matching 7 bases. Germline V lookup: CDR1 MNHNS, CDR2 SASEGT. This CDR3 region has 15 residues. V lost 3 bases to trimming and J lost 2 bases; unmatched junction nucleotides: 6.

V and J are TRBV5-1 and TRBJ2-1, with D possibly being TRBD2 (5 bases). The germline gives CDR1 SGHRS, CDR2 YFSETQ. The CDR3 sequence is 13 residues long. Trimming took 0 bases from V and 8 from J, leaving 9 bases between them. CDR3 DNA: TGCGCCAGCAGCTTGGAGGGAGCGGATGAGCAGTTCTTC. Amino acid sequence: CASSLEGADEQFF.

This rearrangement joins TRBV2 to TRBJ1-5; the D gene is possibly TRBD1 (5 bases). V was clipped by 4 bases and J by 7 bases, with 11 bases between them. The CDR3 has 13 amino acids. The germline V gene has CDR1 SNHLY and CDR2 FYNNEI. The chain's CDR3 is CASSAGVRQPQHF. As DNA, the CDR3 is TGTGCCAGCAGTGCGGGGGTGAGGCAGCCCCAGCATTTT.

In its sample, this clone was seen a few times. This chain links TRBV14 with TRBJ1-2; 7 nucleotides match TRBD1. Germline-derived CDR1 and CDR2 are SGHDN and FVKESK. CDR3 length equals 17 residues. V lost 2 bases, J lost 7 bases, and 16 bases stayed unmatched. The chain's CDR3 is CASSQRGGEVLWGGYTF. The CDR3 DNA follows: TGTGCCAGCAGCCAACGAGGGGGCGAAGTCCTCTGGGGTGGCTACACCTTC.

This chain joins TRBV10-1 and TRBJ1-1; 7 nucleotides agree with TRBD1. CDR1 is WNHNN, CDR2 SYGVQD, per germline (reference sequence). This CDR3 is 14 amino acids long. V was clipped by 6 bases and J by 4 bases; unmatched bases: 8. The DNA for the CDR3 is TGCGCCAGCAGCCCGGACAGGAGTGGCACTGAAGCTTTCTTT. Residues: CASSPDRSGTEAFF.

The rearrangement joins TRBV20-1 to TRBJ1-1; no reliable D call. This CDR3 region has 10 residues. The V gene's germline CDR1 is DFQATT and CDR2 SNEGSKA (reference sequence). V was cut by 6 bases and J by 11 bases, with 13 bases left in between. The DNA for the CDR3 is TGCAGTGCCGGTTACGAAAAGGCTTTCTTT. Translating it yields CSAGYEKAFF.

V is TRBV28 and J is TRBJ1-1; D may be TRBD1 (6 bases). V was clipped by 5 bases and J by 2 bases, with 15 bases between them. The length of the CDR3 is 15 residues. Per germline, CDR1 MDHEN and CDR2 SYDVKM. CDR3 nucleotides: TGTGCCAGCAGTCCACATACAGGGCGCAACACTGAAGCTTTCTTT. It is translated as CASSPHTGRNTEAFF.

This clone was counted once. The rearrangement uses TRBV6-5 and TRBJ1-1; no firm D call. The germline V and J ends were trimmed by 8 bases and 4 bases, with 14 bases remaining between them. CDR3 size: 13 residues. Germline V CDR1 and CDR2: MNHEY, SVGAGI. The CDR3 reads CASLGWSGTEAFF. For the CDR3, the DNA is TGTGCCAGCCTAGGGTGGAGCGGCACTGAAGCTTTCTTT.